The sequence of this T cell receptor (beta chain) was determined in a study of blood T cells in healthy people across ages. Study-level results: Higher diversity and more naive CD4+ cells were features of long-lived donors, compared to aged donors.

Every donor contributed 8 to 10 milliliters of peripheral blood by blood draw. This clonotype turned up a few times. Antigen specificity is unknown. A second PCR of roughly 7 to 11 cycles used a sample-barcoded 5' primer and a J-beta primer mix. Each cDNA molecule carried a tag from a template-switch adaptor that contained 12 random nucleotides. TCRdb used MiXCR to reprocess the 5' RACE reads, holding one entry per CDR3 protein. The table has roughly 2 million distinct CDR3 sequences, about 50% seen once. The sample comprised blood. The clonotype originates from a woman in her thirties or forties in good health.

This CDR3 reads CASSLIGGAYNEQFF. The CDR3 bases are TGTGCCAGCAGTTTGATCGGGGGGGCCTACAATGAGCAGTTCTTC. This sequence joins TRBV27 and TRBJ2-1; 8 nucleotides agree with TRBD2. The germline V gene encodes CDR1 MNHEY and CDR2 SMNVEV (reference sequence). This CDR3 spans 15 amino acids. V lost 3 bases to trimming and J lost 2 bases; unmatched junction nucleotides: 3.